This is a list of T cell receptor beta chains from one sample in a study of T-cell reconstitution after alpha-beta-depleted transplantation in children. TCRdb re-called the PCR reads through MiXCR, storing one row per CDR3 protein. The sample has hundreds of thousands of distinct CDR3 sequences, 13% seen once. Sequencing was performed on PBMCs, taken before TCRalphabeta/CD19-depleted stem cell transplant. These TCRs come from a girl between 2 and 10 years old with congenital amegakaryocytic thrombocytopenia, due to receive a stem cell transplant. Both conserved end residues are part of each CDR3. The D gene is left open where the match is weak. Size is omitted from some rows. Given values are once, few, many or a class for expanded clones.

D gene	clone size	J gene	V gene	CDR3 DNA	CDR3 protein
.	many	TRBJ2-4	TRBV7-9	TGTGCCAGCAGCTTACTTCGGGACCCCTTCCCGTACTTC	CASSLLRDPFPYF
.	.	TRBJ2-1	TRBV28	TGTGCCAGCAGTTTAAACAGGCCCTCCTACAATGAGCAGTTCTTC	CASSLNRPSYNEQFF
.	many	TRBJ2-1	TRBV6-5	TGTGCCAGCAGTTACTCAGGGATAGCGCCTTACAATGAGCAGTTCTTC	CASSYSGIAPYNEQFF
TRBD1	many	TRBJ1-4	TRBV29-1	TGCAGCGTTGGGACAGGGGCCAGTAATGAAAAACTGTTTTTT	CSVGTGASNEKLFF
TRBD1	once	TRBJ2-2	TRBV29-1	TGCAGCGTTGCAGGGGGTGTGGACACCGGGGAGCTGTTTTTC	CSVAGGVDTGELFF
.	many	TRBJ2-7	TRBV20-1	TGCAGTGCTAGATCCGCTAGAAATTACGAGCAGTACTTC	CSARSARNYEQYF
.	.	TRBJ2-5	TRBV19	TGTGCCAGTAGCCTCCACTTTCTTGAAAGTAGCGAAGAGACCCAGTACTTC	CASSLHFLESSEETQYF
.	many	TRBJ2-5	TRBV12-3/TRBV12-4	TGTGCCAGCAGTTTTTCAGGGTGGGAGACCCAGTACTTC	CASSFSGWETQYF
.	many	TRBJ2-2	TRBV5-1	TGCGCCAGCAGCTTGGTATCAATGATGACCGGGGAGCTGTTTTTT	CASSLVSMMTGELFF
.	.	TRBJ2-5	TRBV14	TGTGCCAGCAGCCACATACTTCCCTTGAGGGAACAAGAGACCCAGTACTTC	CASSHILPLREQETQYF
.	.	TRBJ2-2	TRBV20-1	TGCAGTGCCTTGGGCAGGGGCACCGGGGAGCTGTTTTTT	CSALGRGTGELFF
.	many	TRBJ2-7	TRBV10-3	TGTGCCATCAGTGAGTCTACAACCCTGGGGGAGCAGTACTTC	CAISESTTLGEQYF
TRBD2	.	TRBJ2-1	TRBV4-1	TGCGCCAGCAGCCAAGGGGAGCGGGAGATATACAATGAGCAGTTCTTC	CASSQGEREIYNEQFF
TRBD1	many	TRBJ1-4	TRBV7-8	TGTGCCAGCAGCTTAGAGAACAGGGGGCATGAAAAACTGTTTTTT	CASSLENRGHEKLFF
TRBD2	.	TRBJ2-7	TRBV4-2	TGTGCCAGCAGCCAATCCTACCAGAGCGGGAAGACCTACGAGCAGTACTTC	CASSQSYQSGKTYEQYF
.	.	TRBJ1-3	TRBV27	TGTGCCAGCAGTCCTATCGGAGGAAACACCATATATTTT	CASSPIGGNTIYF
.	many	TRBJ2-5	TRBV7-9	TGTGCCAGCAGCTTCCTCCTTACACAAGAGACCCAGTACTTC	CASSFLLTQETQYF
.	.	TRBJ2-7	TRBV7-9	TGTGCCAGCAGCACGAACAAGGACATGACCTACGAGCAGTACTTC	CASSTNKDMTYEQYF
.	many	TRBJ2-1	TRBV5-1	TGCGCCAGCAGCGCGGACTCTAGGGGTTACAATGAGCAGTTCTTC	CASSADSRGYNEQFF
.	many	TRBJ2-1	TRBV7-3	TGTGCCAGCAGCCCCCGAGGGAGCGTAGCCTCCTACAATGAGCAGTTCTTC	CASSPRGSVASYNEQFF
TRBD1	many	TRBJ2-2	TRBV5-1	TGCGCCAGCAGCTTCAGGTCCGGGACAGACTACACCGGGGAGCTGTTTTTT	CASSFRSGTDYTGELFF
.	many	TRBJ2-6	TRBV6-5	TGTGCCAGCAGTTACAACTCTGGGGCCAACGTCCTGACTTTC	CASSYNSGANVLTF
TRBD2	many	TRBJ2-1	TRBV20-1	TGCAGTGCTGGTCTAGCGGGAGCCTTAAATGAGCAGTTCTTC	CSAGLAGALNEQFF
TRBD2	many	TRBJ2-1	TRBV5-1	TGCGCCAGCAGCTTGTTTCCTAGCGGGCCCTACAATGAGCAGTTCTTC	CASSLFPSGPYNEQFF
.	few	TRBJ2-7	TRBV5-6	TGTGCCAGCAGCGCTGGGGCTGGCCGCCACGAGCAGTACTTC	CASSAGAGRHEQYF
.	many	TRBJ2-5	TRBV12-3/TRBV12-4	TGTGCCAGCAGTTTATCCCGGAACCAAGAGACCCAGTACTTC	CASSLSRNQETQYF
.	.	TRBJ1-6	TRBV20-1	TGCAGTGCTACAGGGCGGGGTAATTCACCCCTCCACTTT	CSATGRGNSPLHF
TRBD2	many	TRBJ2-4	TRBV20-1	TGCAGTGCTAGGGGACTAAAAAACATTCAGTACTTC	CSARGLKNIQYF
.	many	TRBJ1-2	TRBV6-5	TGTGCCAGCAGTTCGATTGGGACGTCGCCTTCGTCCTATGGCTACACCTTC	CASSSIGTSPSSYGYTF
.	few	TRBJ1-6	TRBV2	TGTGCCAGCAGGGATCAGGGGAGGTTGACACCCCTCCACTTT	CASRDQGRLTPLHF
.	once	TRBJ1-2	TRBV20-1	TGCAGTGCTAGAGAGACGGACTATGGCTACACCTTC	CSARETDYGYTF
.	many	TRBJ2-7	TRBV5-1	TGCGCCAGCAGCTTGGTCGGCAGGGGGGGTTACGAGCAGTACTTC	CASSLVGRGGYEQYF
TRBD2	.	TRBJ2-7	TRBV20-1	TGCAGTGCTACCAGACTAGCGGGAGGTGGAGAGCAGTACTTC	CSATRLAGGGEQYF
TRBD2	many	TRBJ2-7	TRBV6-5	TGTGCCAGCAGTTACTCCAGCGGGAGTTTTGGTCTAGAGCAGTACTTC	CASSYSSGSFGLEQYF
.	.	TRBJ2-1	TRBV5-4	TGTGCCAGCAGCTTGTTGCTCCTCTCCTACAATGAGCAGTTCTTC	CASSLLLLSYNEQFF
TRBD2	many	TRBJ2-7	TRBV5-1	TGCGCCAGCAGCTCGCGTGGACTAGCGTTCTCCTACGAGCAGTACTTC	CASSSRGLAFSYEQYF
.	few	TRBJ2-2	TRBV5-5	TGTGCCAGCAGCTTTATTGGGGGAAAGAAAAACACCGGGGAGCTGTTTTTT	CASSFIGGKKNTGELFF
.	few	TRBJ2-2	TRBV2	TGTGCCAGCGACCAGGAACGAATCACCGGGGAGCTGTTTTTT	CASDQERITGELFF
.	.	TRBJ2-1	TRBV11-2	TGTGCCAGCAGCGCGTTATACTCCTACAATGAGCAGTTCTTC	CASSALYSYNEQFF
.	few	TRBJ2-1	TRBV4-1	TGCGCCAGCAGCCAAGATATGGGTAGCTCCTACAATGAGCAGTTCTTC	CASSQDMGSSYNEQFF
.	few	TRBJ2-7	TRBV5-1	TGCGCCAGCAGTGGGGACGGGTTCTACGAGCAGTACTTC	CASSGDGFYEQYF